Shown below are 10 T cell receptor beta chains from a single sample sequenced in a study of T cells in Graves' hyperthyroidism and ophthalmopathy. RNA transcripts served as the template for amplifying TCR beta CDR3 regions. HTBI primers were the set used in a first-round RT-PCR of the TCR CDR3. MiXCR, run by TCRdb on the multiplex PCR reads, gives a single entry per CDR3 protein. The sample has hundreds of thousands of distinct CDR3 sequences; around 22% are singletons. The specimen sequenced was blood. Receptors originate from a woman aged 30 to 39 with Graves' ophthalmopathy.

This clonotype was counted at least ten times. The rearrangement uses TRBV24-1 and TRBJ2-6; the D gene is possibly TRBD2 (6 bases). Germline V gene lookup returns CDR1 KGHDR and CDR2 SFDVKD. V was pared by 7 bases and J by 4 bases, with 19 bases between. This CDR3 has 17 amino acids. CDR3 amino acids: CATSAQEGIDGANVLTF. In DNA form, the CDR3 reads TGTGCCACCAGCGCCCAGGAGGGAATAGACGGGGCCAACGTCCTGACTTTC.

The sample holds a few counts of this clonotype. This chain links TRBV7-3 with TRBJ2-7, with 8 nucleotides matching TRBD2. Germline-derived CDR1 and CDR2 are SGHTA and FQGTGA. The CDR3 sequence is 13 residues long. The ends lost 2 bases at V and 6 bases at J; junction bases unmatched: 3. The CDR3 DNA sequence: TGTGCCAGCAGCTTATCGGGGGGGCCCGAGCAGTACTTC. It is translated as CASSLSGGPEQYF.

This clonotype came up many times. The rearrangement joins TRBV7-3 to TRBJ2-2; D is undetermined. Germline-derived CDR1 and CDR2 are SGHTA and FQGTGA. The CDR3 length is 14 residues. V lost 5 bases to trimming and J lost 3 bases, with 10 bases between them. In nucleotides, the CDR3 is TGTGCCAGCAGCCCAACTCAGCACACCGGGGAGCTGTTTTTT. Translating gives CASSPTQHTGELFF.

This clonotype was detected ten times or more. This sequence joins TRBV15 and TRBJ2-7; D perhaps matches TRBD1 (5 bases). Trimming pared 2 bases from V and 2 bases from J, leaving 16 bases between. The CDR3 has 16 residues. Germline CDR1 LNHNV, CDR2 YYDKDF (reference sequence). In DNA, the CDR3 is TGTGCCACCAGCAGAACCCCAGGGTGGAACGCCTACGAGCAGTACTTC. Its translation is CATSRTPGWNAYEQYF. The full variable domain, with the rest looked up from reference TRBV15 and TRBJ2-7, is DAMVIQNPRYQVTQFGKPVTLSCSQTLNHNVMYWYQQKSSQAPKLLFHYYDKDFNNEADTPDNFQSRRPNTSFCFLDIRSPGLGDTAMYLCATSRTPGWNAYEQYFGPGTRLTVT.

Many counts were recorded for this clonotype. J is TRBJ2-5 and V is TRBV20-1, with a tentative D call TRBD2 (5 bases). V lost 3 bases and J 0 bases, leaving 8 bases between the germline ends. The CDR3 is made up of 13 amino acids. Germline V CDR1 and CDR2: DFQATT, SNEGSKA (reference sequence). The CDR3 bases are TGCAGTGCTAGGAGGGCGAACCAAGAGACCCAGTACTTC. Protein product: CSARRANQETQYF.

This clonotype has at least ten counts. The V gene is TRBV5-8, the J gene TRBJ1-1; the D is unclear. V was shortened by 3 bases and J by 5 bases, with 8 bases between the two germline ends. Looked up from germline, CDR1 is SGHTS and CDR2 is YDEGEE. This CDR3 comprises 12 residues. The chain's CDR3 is CASSSDGTEAFF. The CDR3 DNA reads TGTGCCAGCAGCTCGGATGGGACTGAAGCTTTCTTT.

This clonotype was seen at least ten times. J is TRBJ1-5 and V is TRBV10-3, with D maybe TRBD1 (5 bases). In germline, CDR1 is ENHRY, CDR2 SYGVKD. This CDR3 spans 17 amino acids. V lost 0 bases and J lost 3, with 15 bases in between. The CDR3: CAISESVGKGNNQPQHF. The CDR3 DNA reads TGTGCCATCAGTGAGTCCGTGGGGAAGGGGAACAATCAGCCCCAGCATTTT.

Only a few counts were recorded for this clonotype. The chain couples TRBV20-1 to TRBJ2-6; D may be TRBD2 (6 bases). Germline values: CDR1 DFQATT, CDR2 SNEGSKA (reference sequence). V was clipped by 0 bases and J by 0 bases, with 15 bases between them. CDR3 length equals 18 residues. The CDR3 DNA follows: TGCAGTGCTAGAGATCGTCGCGGGGCGATCTCTGGGGCCAACGTCCTGACTTTC. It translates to CSARDRRGAISGANVLTF.

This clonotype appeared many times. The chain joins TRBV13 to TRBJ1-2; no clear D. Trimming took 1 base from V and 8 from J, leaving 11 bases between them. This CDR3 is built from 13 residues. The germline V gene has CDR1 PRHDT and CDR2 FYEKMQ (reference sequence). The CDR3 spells CASSLDNSAGYTF. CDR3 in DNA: TGTGCCAGCAGCTTAGATAACTCCGCGGGCTACACCTTC.

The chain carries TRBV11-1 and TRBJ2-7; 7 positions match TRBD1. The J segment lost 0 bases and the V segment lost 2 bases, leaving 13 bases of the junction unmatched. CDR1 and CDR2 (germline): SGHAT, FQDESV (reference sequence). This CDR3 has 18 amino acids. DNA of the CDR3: TGTGCCAGCAGCTTAACCGCCATTCAGGGGGAGAACTCCTACGAGCAGTACTTC. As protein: CASSLTAIQGENSYEQYF.